Each of the 20 T cell receptor beta chains below was sequenced from the same sample in a study of human T cells and chemical hapten exposure. TCRdb reprocessed the RACE reads via MiXCR and lists one record per CDR3 protein. The sample consists of tens of thousands of distinct CDR3 sequences, about a tenth of them appearing once. Specified time point: patch test 3, about 24 weeks after DPC sensitization. The treatment here: therapeutic diphenylcyclopropenone sensitization with weekly scalp DPC. This specimen consisted of whole blood, obtained in connection with sensitization to the hapten diphenylcyclopropenone (DPC). These receptor sequences come from a woman between 45 and 65 years old with alopecia areata. Some clones in this sample may be carry-over from other donors' samples.

At least ten counts were recorded for this clonotype. This rearrangement joins TRBV7-2 to TRBJ2-1; maybe TRBD1 (5 bases). Germline CDR1 and CDR2: SGHTA and FQGNSA. The V end lost 1 base, the J end lost 7 bases, and 17 bases lay between the germline ends. This CDR3 region has 16 residues. The CDR3 DNA is TGTGCCAGCAGCTTAGTAGCTCGACAGCCTCTAAATGAGCAGTTCTTC. Translating gives CASSLVARQPLNEQFF.

This clonotype showed up many times. The genes are TRBV6-6 and TRBJ2-2; no firm D call. Germline V gene data show CDR1 as MNHNY and CDR2 as SVGAGI (reference sequence). Trimming shortened V by 4 bases and J by 3 bases, and 6 bases separated the two germline ends. The CDR3 is 13 residues long. CDR3 nucleotide sequence: TGTGCCAGCAGTTTGACATACACCGGGGAGCTGTTTTTT. Protein: CASSLTYTGELFF.

This clonotype was observed many times. This chain uses TRBV20-1 with TRBJ2-1, with D unclear. The V gene lost 6 bases and the J gene lost 2 bases, with 17 bases spanning the gap. The V gene's germline CDR1 is DFQATT and CDR2 SNEGSKA (reference sequence). This CDR3 contains 15 residues. The CDR3 loop reads CSAPLPGRTYNEQFF. DNA of the CDR3: TGCAGTGCCCCCCTCCCCGGAAGGACCTACAATGAGCAGTTCTTC.

The rearrangement joins TRBV19 to TRBJ1-2; D call uncertain. The CDR3 is 12 amino acids. The V end lost 3 bases, the J end lost 8 bases, and 10 bases lay between the germline ends. Per the germline V gene, CDR1 is LNHDA and CDR2 is SQIVND (reference sequence). CDR3 residues: CASSIAMGGYTF. The CDR3 DNA sequence: TGTGCCAGTAGTATCGCCATGGGGGGCTACACCTTC.

This clonotype was found many times. This chain joins TRBV2 and TRBJ2-4; D unresolved. There are 14 residues in the CDR3. CDR1 and CDR2 (germline): SNHLY, FYNNEI. With 6 bases removed from V and 0 bases from J, the gap between germline ends came to 9 bases. The CDR3 region has the DNA TGTGCCAGCAGCCCGGCCCTAGCCAAAAACATTCAGTACTTC. Protein sequence: CASSPALAKNIQYF.

The rearrangement uses TRBV28 and TRBJ1-6; no definite D call. V was trimmed by 9 bases and J by 0 bases, leaving 12 bases between them. Germline V lookup: CDR1 MDHEN, CDR2 SYDVKM. There are 15 residues in the CDR3. The CDR3 is CASMGRSSYNSPLHF. The CDR3 nucleotides read TGTGCCAGTATGGGAAGGAGCTCCTATAATTCACCCCTCCACTTT.

Concerning this clonotype itself: This may arise from a read error, as a much more abundant clone is one base away. V usage is TRBV7-2 and J usage is TRBJ1-1; 8 bases map to TRBD1. This CDR3 region has 15 residues. CDR1 and CDR2 from the germline V gene are SGHTA and FQGNSA. DNA of the CDR3: TGTGCCAACAGCTTAGGCGCAGGGGGCCGCTTCTATGCTTTCTTT. Encoded protein: CANSLGAGGRFYAFF.

This clonotype appeared many times. The V and J genes are TRBV29-1 and TRBJ1-1; D is possibly TRBD1 (6 bases). Trimming pared 7 bases from V and 1 base from J, leaving 10 bases between. CDR1 is SQVTM, CDR2 ANQGSEA, per germline. The CDR3 extends over 12 amino acids. The DNA for the CDR3 is TGCAGCGGTGGACAGACGAACACTGAAGCTTTCTTT. Its protein product is CSGGQTNTEAFF.

The chain employs TRBV29-1 and TRBJ2-2; D call uncertain. V lost 6 bases and J 1 base, leaving 6 bases between the germline ends. Germline V CDR1 and CDR2: SQVTM, ANQGSEA. This CDR3 is built from 12 residues. In DNA form, the CDR3 reads TGCAGCGTCCGACAGAACACCGGGGAGCTGTTTTTT. This codes for CSVRQNTGELFF.

This clonotype turned up a few times. The chain recombines TRBV11-2 with TRBJ2-2; D may be TRBD1 or TRBD2 (5 bases each). The CDR3 is made up of 18 amino acids. V was trimmed by 5 bases and J by 3 bases, leaving 22 bases between them. Germline V gene data show CDR1 as SGHAT and CDR2 as FQNNGV. The CDR3 protein is CASSRSPRDRIYTGELFF. The CDR3 bases are TGTGCCAGCAGCCGATCTCCCCGGGACCGGATTTACACCGGGGAGCTGTTTTTT. Full variable domain (rest looked up from reference TRBV11-2 and TRBJ2-2): EAGVAQSPRYKIIEKRQSVAFWCNPISGHATLYWYQQILGQGPKLLIQFQNNGVVDDSQLPKDRFSAERLKGVDSTLKIQPAKLEDSAVYLCASSRSPRDRIYTGELFFGEGSRLTVL.

This chain uses TRBV5-4 with TRBJ2-7; 7 nucleotides agree with TRBD1. The CDR3 totals 13 residues. V lost 6 bases, J lost 3 bases, and 6 bases stayed unmatched. CDR1 SGHNT and CDR2 YYREEE come from the germline V gene (reference sequence). For the CDR3, the DNA is TGTGCCAGCACCCGGGACAGCATCTACGAGCAGTACTTC. This translates into CASTRDSIYEQYF. The entire variable domain, with the rest obtained from reference TRBV5-4 and TRBJ2-7, is as follows: ETGVTQSPTHLIKTRGQQVTLRCSSQSGHNTVSWYQQALGQGPQFIFQYYREEENGRGNFPPRFSGLQFPNYSSELNVNALELDDSALYLCASTRDSIYEQYFGPGTRLTVT.

The V call is TRBV6-6, the J call TRBJ1-4, with a possible D match to TRBD1 (5 bases). The CDR3 loop spans 14 amino acids. V was clipped by 6 bases and J by 5 bases, with 13 bases between them. From germline, CDR1 is MNHNY and CDR2 SVGAGI (reference sequence). CDR3 sequence (DNA): TGTGCCAGCAGCGAAAGGGGAGCGAATGAAAAACTGTTTTTT. Its protein is CASSERGANEKLFF.

This clonotype was counted ten times or more. The chain is built from TRBV6-6 and TRBJ2-7, with 11 bases that match TRBD1. The junction had 8 bases not matched to a gene; V was cut back by 6 bases and J by 4 bases. Per germline, CDR1 MNHNY and CDR2 SVGAGI (reference sequence). This CDR3 is built from 15 residues. CDR3 DNA: TGTGCCAGCAGGAACCCCGGGACAGGGGGATACGAGCAGTACTTC. This sequence encodes CASRNPGTGGYEQYF.

A few counts support this clonotype. This chain links TRBV12-3 or TRBV12-4 with TRBJ2-3; possible D gene TRBD2, 5 bases. Trimming took 6 bases from V and 2 from J, leaving 12 bases between them. This CDR3 is built from 14 residues. The CDR3 region has the DNA TGTGCCAGCAGCCAGTCCGGGAACACAGATACGCAGTATTTT. It codes for CASSQSGNTDTQYF.

This clonotype was counted a few times. This sequence joins TRBV12-5 and TRBJ2-1, with 11 bases identical to TRBD2. This CDR3 contains 18 residues. V lost 5 bases, J lost 0 bases, and 9 bases stayed unmatched. Germline-derived CDR1 and CDR2 are LGHNT and FRNRAP. CDR3 loop: CASGPRTSGWSSYNEQFF. CDR3 sequence (DNA): TGTGCTAGTGGTCCCCGGACTAGCGGGTGGAGCTCCTACAATGAGCAGTTCTTC.

This clonotype was seen repeatedly, ten times or more. The V call is TRBV4-1, the J call TRBJ2-7; D unclear. V shed 1 base and J shed 0 bases, with 13 bases lying between them. The CDR3 runs to 16 residues. The germline gives CDR1 MGHRA, CDR2 YSYEKL. Here the CDR3 DNA reads TGCGCCAGCAGCCAAGCACTGAGCGCAAGCTCCTACGAGCAGTACTTC. This gives the protein CASSQALSASSYEQYF.

This clonotype came up a few times. The chain employs TRBV12-3 or TRBV12-4 and TRBJ2-3; 11 bases line up with TRBD2. Germline trimming cut 5 bases from V and 2 bases from J; bases unmatched to any gene: 12. This CDR3 is built from 18 residues. CDR3 sequence reads: CASSPLHLTSGNTDTQYF. CDR3 sequence (DNA): TGTGCCAGCAGTCCACTCCACCTGACTAGCGGGAACACAGATACGCAGTATTTT.

By share, this clonotype counts as medium-sized. The rearrangement uses TRBV28 and TRBJ2-7, with a possible D match to TRBD1 (6 bases). Germline CDR1 reads MDHEN; CDR2 reads SYDVKM. This CDR3 contains 13 residues. V was shortened by 7 bases and J by 6 bases, with 16 bases between the two germline ends. The CDR3 sequence: CASTRSGAREQYF. The CDR3 DNA reads as TGTGCCAGCACCAGATCAGGGGCCCGCGAGCAGTACTTC.

This chain links TRBV20-1 with TRBJ1-5; D call uncertain. Trimming removed 7 bases from V and 3 bases from J, with 13 bases in between. The CDR3 extends over 13 amino acids. Germline CDR1 reads DFQATT; CDR2 reads SNEGSKA (reference sequence). The CDR3 DNA reads as TGCAGTGTCGGCCGGGGTATCAATCAGCCCCAGCATTTT. This gives the protein CSVGRGINQPQHF.

This clonotype was seen ten or more times. As DNA, the CDR3 is TGTGCCAGCAGCCCCTCGGGGACGATGTACTTC. It specifies CASSPSGTMYF. This chain connects TRBV11-2 to TRBJ2-7; D may match TRBD1 or TRBD2 (5 bases each). This CDR3 comprises 11 residues. Germline CDR1 and CDR2: SGHAT and FQNNGV. The germline V and J ends were trimmed by 5 bases and 12 bases, with 14 bases remaining between them.